Detailed here is one TCR beta chain. PCR was performed using 60 Vbeta and 13 Jbeta primers. Here immunoSEQ multiplex PCR was the method, and the copy in TCRdb shows in-frame clones only, minus some. The sample records 180,000 or so clones, roughly 84% being singletons. The data derive from a study of cytomegalovirus exposure and HLA in healthy donors. CDR1 SGHTA and CDR2 FQGTGA come from the germline V gene. V was clipped by 5 bases and J by 4 bases; unmatched bases: 9. This CDR3 comprises 16 residues. The sample consisted of PBMCs. The V and J genes are TRBV7-3 and TRBJ2-1; 9 bases fit TRBD1. This clonotype was obtained from a male donor in good health and CMV-seronegative. The CDR3 loop is CASSRETGGFYNEQFF. Written as DNA, the CDR3 is TGTGCCAGCAGCAGGGAGACAGGGGGGTTTTACAATGAGCAGTTCTTC.